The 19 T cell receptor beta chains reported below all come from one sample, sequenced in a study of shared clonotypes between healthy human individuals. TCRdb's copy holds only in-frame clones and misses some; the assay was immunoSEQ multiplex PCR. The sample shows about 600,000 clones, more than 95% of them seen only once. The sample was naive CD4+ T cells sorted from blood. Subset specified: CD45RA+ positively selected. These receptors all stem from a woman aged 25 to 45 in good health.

CDR3 amino acids: CASSLWTADSYEQFF. The DNA for the CDR3 is TGTGCCAGCAGCCTATGGACGGCCGACAGCTATGAGCAGTTCTTC. This chain joins TRBV5-8 and TRBJ2-1, with D tentatively TRBD1 (5 bases). Germline loops: CDR1 SGHTS, CDR2 YDEGEE. The V end lost 4 bases, the J end lost 8 bases, and 19 bases lay between the germline ends. CDR3 size: 15 residues.

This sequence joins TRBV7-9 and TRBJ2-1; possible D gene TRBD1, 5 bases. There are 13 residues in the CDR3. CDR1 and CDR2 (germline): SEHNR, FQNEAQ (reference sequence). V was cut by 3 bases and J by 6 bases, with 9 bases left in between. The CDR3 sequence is CASSFFGANEQFF. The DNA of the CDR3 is TGTGCCAGCAGCTTCTTTGGGGCCAATGAGCAGTTCTTC.

In nucleotides, the CDR3 is TGTGCCATCAGTGATAGACAGGGGTCACCCCTCCACTTT. Its translation is CAISDRQGSPLHF. The V and J genes are TRBV10-3 and TRBJ1-6; 8 bases align to TRBD1. The CDR3 sequence is 13 residues long. With V trimmed by 3 bases and J by 10 bases, 2 bases remained unmatched. Per germline, CDR1 ENHRY and CDR2 SYGVKD.

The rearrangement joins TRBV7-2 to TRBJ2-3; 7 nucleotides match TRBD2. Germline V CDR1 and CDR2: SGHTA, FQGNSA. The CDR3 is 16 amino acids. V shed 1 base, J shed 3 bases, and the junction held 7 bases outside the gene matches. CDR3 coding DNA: TGTGCCAGCAGCTTAGTGGCGGGAGCGGTAACAGATACGCAGTATTTT. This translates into CASSLVAGAVTDTQYF. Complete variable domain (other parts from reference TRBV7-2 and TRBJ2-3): GAGVSQSPSNKVTEKGKDVELRCDPISGHTALYWYRQSLGQGLEFLIYFQGNSAPDKSGLPSDRFSAERTGGSVSTLTIQRTQQEDSAVYLCASSLVAGAVTDTQYFGPGTRLTVL.

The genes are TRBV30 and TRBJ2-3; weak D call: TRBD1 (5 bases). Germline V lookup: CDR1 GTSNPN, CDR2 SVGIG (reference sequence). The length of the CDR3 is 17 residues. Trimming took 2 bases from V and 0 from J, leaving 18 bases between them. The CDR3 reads CAWSPKYRIISTDTQYF. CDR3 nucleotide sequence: TGTGCCTGGAGTCCCAAATACAGGATTATTAGCACAGATACGCAGTATTTT.

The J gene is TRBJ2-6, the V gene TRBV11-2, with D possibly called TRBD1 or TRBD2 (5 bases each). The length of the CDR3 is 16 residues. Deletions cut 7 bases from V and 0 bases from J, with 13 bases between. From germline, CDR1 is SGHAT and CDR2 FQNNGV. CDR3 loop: CASKGTSSSGANVLTF. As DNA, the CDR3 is TGTGCCAGCAAAGGGACGTCCAGCTCTGGGGCCAACGTCCTGACTTTC.

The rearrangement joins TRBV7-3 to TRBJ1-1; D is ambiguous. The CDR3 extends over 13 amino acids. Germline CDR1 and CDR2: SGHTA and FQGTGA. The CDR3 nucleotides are TGTGCTAGCCGGCCGCAGTTGGACACTGAAGCTTTCTTT. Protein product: CASRPQLDTEAFF.

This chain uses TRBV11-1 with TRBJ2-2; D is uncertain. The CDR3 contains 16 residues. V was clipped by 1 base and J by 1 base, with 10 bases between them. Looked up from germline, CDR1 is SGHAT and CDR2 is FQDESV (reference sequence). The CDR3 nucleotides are TGTGCCAGCAGCTTAGTAAACCAGTTGAACACCGGGGAGCTGTTTTTT. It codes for CASSLVNQLNTGELFF. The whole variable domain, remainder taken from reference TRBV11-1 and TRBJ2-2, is EAEVAQSPRYKITEKSQAVAFWCDPISGHATLYWYRQILGQGPELLVQFQDESVVDDSQLPKDRFSAERLKGVDSTLKIQPAELGDSAMYLCASSLVNQLNTGELFFGEGSRLTVL.

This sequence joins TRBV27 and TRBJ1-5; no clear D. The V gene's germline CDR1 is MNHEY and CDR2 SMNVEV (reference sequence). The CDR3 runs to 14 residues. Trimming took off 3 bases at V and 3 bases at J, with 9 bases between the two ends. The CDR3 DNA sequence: TGTGCCAGCAGTTTTCGACACCTCAATCAGCCCCAGCATTTT. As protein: CASSFRHLNQPQHF.

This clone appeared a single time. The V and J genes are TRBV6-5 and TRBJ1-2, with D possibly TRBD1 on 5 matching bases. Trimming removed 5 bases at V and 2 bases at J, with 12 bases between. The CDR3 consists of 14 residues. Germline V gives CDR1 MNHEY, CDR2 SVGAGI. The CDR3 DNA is TGTGCCAGCAGTACTGGGACGGCGAACTATGGCTACACCTTC. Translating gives CASSTGTANYGYTF.

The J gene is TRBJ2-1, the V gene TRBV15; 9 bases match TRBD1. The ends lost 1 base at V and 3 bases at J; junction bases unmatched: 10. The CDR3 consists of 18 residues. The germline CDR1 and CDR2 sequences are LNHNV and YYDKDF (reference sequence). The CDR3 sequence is CATSRVLTRGQGYNEQFF. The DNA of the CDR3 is TGTGCCACCAGCAGAGTACTGACCCGGGGACAGGGCTACAATGAGCAGTTCTTC. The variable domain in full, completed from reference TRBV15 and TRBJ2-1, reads DAMVIQNPRYQVTQFGKPVTLSCSQTLNHNVMYWYQQKSSQAPKLLFHYYDKDFNNEADTPDNFQSRRPNTSFCFLDIRSPGLGDTAMYLCATSRVLTRGQGYNEQFFGPGTRLTVL.

CDR3 bases: TGTGCCAGAAGCGAGACTAGCGGGAGGGACCAAGAGACCCAGTACTTC. It translates to CARSETSGRDQETQYF. The J gene is TRBJ2-5, the V gene TRBV5-3; 14 bases fit TRBD2. TRBV5-3 is assigned to the ORF class and has an uncertain function. The length of the CDR3 is 16 residues. V shed 4 bases and J 0 bases; nucleotides not matched to a gene: 2.

The CDR3 region is CASSPPSSHEQYF. CDR3 sequence (DNA): TGTGCCAGCAGCCCCCCCTCAAGTCACGAGCAGTACTTC. V gene TRBV13 combines with J gene TRBJ2-7, with D hard to call. V shed 5 bases and J shed 5 bases, with 13 bases lying between them. This CDR3 spans 13 amino acids. Looked up from germline, CDR1 is PRHDT and CDR2 is FYEKMQ (reference sequence). The variable domain in full, completed from reference TRBV13 and TRBJ2-7, reads AAGVIQSPRHLIKEKRETATLKCYPIPRHDTVYWYQQGPGQDPQFLISFYEKMQSDKGSIPDRFSAQQFSDYHSELNMSSLELGDSALYFCASSPPSSHEQYFGPGTRLTVT.

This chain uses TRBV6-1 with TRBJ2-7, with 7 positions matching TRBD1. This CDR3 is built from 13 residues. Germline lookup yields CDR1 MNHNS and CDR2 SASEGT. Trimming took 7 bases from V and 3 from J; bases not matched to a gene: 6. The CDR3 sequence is CASKPRDSYEQYF. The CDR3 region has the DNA TGTGCCAGCAAGCCTAGGGACAGCTACGAGCAGTACTTC.

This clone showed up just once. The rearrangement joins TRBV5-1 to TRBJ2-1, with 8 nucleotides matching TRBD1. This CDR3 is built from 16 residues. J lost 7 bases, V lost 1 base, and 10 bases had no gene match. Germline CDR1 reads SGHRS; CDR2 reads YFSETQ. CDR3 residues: CASSLSRTGPGNEQFF. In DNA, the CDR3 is TGCGCCAGCAGCTTGAGCCGGACAGGGCCGGGGAATGAGCAGTTCTTC.

CDR3 sequence (DNA): TGTGCCAGCAGATCCAAAAACGAGGCCTGGCACAATCAGCCCCAGCATTTT. Protein product: CASRSKNEAWHNQPQHF. The J gene is TRBJ1-5, the V gene TRBV28; no clear D gene. V was clipped by 6 bases and J by 3 bases, with 21 bases between them. The CDR3 runs 17 residues. Germline loops: CDR1 MDHEN, CDR2 SYDVKM.

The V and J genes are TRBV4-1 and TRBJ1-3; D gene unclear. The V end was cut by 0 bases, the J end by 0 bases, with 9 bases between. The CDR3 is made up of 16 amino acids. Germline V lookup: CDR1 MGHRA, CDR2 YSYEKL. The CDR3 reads CASSQDSRPSGNTIYF. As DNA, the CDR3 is TGCGCCAGCAGCCAAGATTCCAGACCCTCTGGAAACACCATATATTTT.

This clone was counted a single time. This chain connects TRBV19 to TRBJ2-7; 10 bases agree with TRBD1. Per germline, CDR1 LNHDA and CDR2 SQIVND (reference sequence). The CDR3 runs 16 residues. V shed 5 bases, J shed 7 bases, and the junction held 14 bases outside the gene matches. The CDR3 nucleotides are TGTGCCAGTAGTGCTTGGCAGACAGGGGGCGCGGAGGAGCAGTACTTC. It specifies CASSAWQTGGAEEQYF.

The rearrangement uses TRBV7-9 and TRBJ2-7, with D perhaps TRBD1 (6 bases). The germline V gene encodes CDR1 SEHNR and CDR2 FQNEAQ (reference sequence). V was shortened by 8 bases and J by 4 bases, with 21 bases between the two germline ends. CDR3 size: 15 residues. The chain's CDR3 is CASQVGAGVFYEQYF. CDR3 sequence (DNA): TGTGCCAGCCAGGTTGGGGCAGGGGTTTTTTACGAGCAGTACTTC.